Presented here are 10 T cell receptor beta chains from one specimen sequenced in a study of identical twins. TCRdb recomputed calls from the 5' RACE reads with MiXCR, one row per CDR3 protein. The data hold about 520,000 distinct CDR3 sequences, with roughly a fifth observed a single time. This sample also belongs to another study, concerning T cells expressing NK-cell markers.

Specimen: CD4+ T cells sorted from blood. These receptors were collected from a woman under 30 in good health.

The J gene is TRBJ2-5, the V gene TRBV6-1; perhaps D is TRBD1 or TRBD2 (5 bases each). The germline V and J ends were trimmed by 4 bases and 6 bases, with 18 bases remaining between them. Germline values: CDR1 MNHNS, CDR2 SASEGT. The CDR3 sequence is 15 residues long. CDR3 residues: CASSAGTYILQTQYF. CDR3 bases: TGTGCCAGCAGTGCCGGGACGTATATATTGCAGACCCAGTACTTC.

This chain joins TRBV27 and TRBJ2-4, with a weak D call TRBD2 (5 bases). CDR3 length equals 16 residues. Deletions cut 3 bases from V and 0 bases from J, with 12 bases between. Per germline, CDR1 MNHEY and CDR2 SMNVEV (reference sequence). CDR3 sequence reads: CASSFRTDLAKNIQYF. In nucleotides, the CDR3 is TGTGCCAGCAGTTTCCGGACGGACTTAGCCAAAAACATTCAGTACTTC.

This clonotype has a handful of counts. The chain links TRBV20-1 to TRBJ1-1, with D unclear. Germline values: CDR1 DFQATT, CDR2 SNEGSKA (reference sequence). This CDR3 has 13 amino acids. Trimming removed 7 bases at V and 1 base at J, with 13 bases between. DNA for the CDR3: TGCAGTGTTCAGTGGCTGGGGAACACTGAAGCTTTCTTT. It translates to CSVQWLGNTEAFF.

This chain links TRBV6-1 with TRBJ1-1; 8 bases are a match to TRBD1. Germline CDR1 MNHNS, CDR2 SASEGT. The CDR3 has 13 amino acids. V trimming: 4 bases; J trimming: 7 bases; junction bases outside the gene matches: 5. The CDR3 region is CASSVPGTGEAFF. The CDR3 coding sequence is TGTGCCAGCAGTGTGCCCGGGACAGGTGAAGCTTTCTTT.

This clonotype was observed a handful of times. The CDR3 here is CAWSSGQGNEKLFF. CDR3 DNA: TGTGCCTGGAGTTCGGGGCAGGGTAATGAAAAACTGTTTTTT. The rearrangement joins TRBV30 to TRBJ1-4; D is perhaps TRBD1 (5 bases). V gave up 2 bases and J gave up 4 bases, with 11 bases separating them. CDR1 and CDR2 from the germline V gene are GTSNPN and SVGIG (reference sequence). CDR3 length: 14 residues. Variable domain in full (rest from reference TRBV30 and TRBJ1-4): SQTIHQWPATLVQPVGSPLSLECTVEGTSNPNLYWYRQAAGRGLQLLFYSVGIGQISSEVPQNLSASRPQDRQFILSSKKLLLSDSGFYLCAWSSGQGNEKLFFGSGTQLSVL.

In this sample, this clonotype turned up a few times. The J gene is TRBJ2-1, the V gene TRBV3-1, with 12 bases lining up with TRBD2. Per the germline V gene, CDR1 is LGHDT and CDR2 is YNNKEL (reference sequence). After removal of 4 bases from V and 9 bases from J, the junction contained 4 bases not matched to a gene. The CDR3 runs to 14 residues. Here the CDR3 reads CASSPPLAGGEQFF. CDR3 DNA: TGTGCCAGCAGCCCGCCACTAGCGGGGGGTGAGCAGTTCTTC.

The J gene is TRBJ2-7, the V gene TRBV11-2, with unresolved D. Trimming took 1 base from V and 7 from J, leaving 11 bases between them. Germline CDR1 and CDR2: SGHAT and FQNNGV. CDR3 length equals 13 residues. CDR3 residues: CASSLGGKGEQYF. CDR3 nucleotides: TGTGCCAGCAGCTTAGGGGGTAAGGGAGAGCAGTACTTC.

J is TRBJ1-6 and V is TRBV20-1; D uncertain. V shed 0 bases and J shed 9 bases, with 15 bases lying between them. The CDR3 is made up of 15 amino acids. Germline V gene sequence: CDR1 DFQATT, CDR2 SNEGSKA (reference sequence). As DNA, the CDR3 is TGCAGTGCTAGAGATCTATGGAGGGTGGGTTCACCCCTCCACTTT. Its translation: CSARDLWRVGSPLHF.

This clonotype was detected many times. The CDR3 DNA sequence: TGTGCCAGCAGCTCCAACTCACAGGGAACCGGGGAGCTGTTTTTT. Protein product: CASSSNSQGTGELFF. The chain links TRBV7-7 to TRBJ2-2, with D maybe TRBD1 (6 bases). CDR3 size: 15 residues. With 4 bases removed from V and 5 bases from J, the gap between germline ends came to 14 bases. Germline V CDR1 and CDR2: SSHAT, FNYEAQ (reference sequence).

This chain connects TRBV10-3 to TRBJ1-2, with a tentative D call TRBD1 (6 bases). The germline V gene encodes CDR1 ENHRY and CDR2 SYGVKD. The V gene lost 5 bases and the J gene lost 0 bases, with 10 bases spanning the gap. The CDR3 length is 14 residues. The CDR3 DNA sequence: TGTGCCATCAGTTTGACAGGTACTAACTATGGCTACACCTTC. Amino acids: CAISLTGTNYGYTF.